The source of this T cell receptor beta chain is a study of T-cell reconstitution after alpha-beta-depleted transplantation in children. Unique molecular identifiers were incorporated into the prepared TCRbeta library. TCRdb re-called the PCR reads through MiXCR, storing one row per CDR3 protein. The repertoire consists of hundreds of thousands of distinct CDR3 sequences, with approximately 17% occurring once and the leading ten covering approximately 1.1%. This receptor was taken from a human donor who donated a stem cell graft to a child with acute myeloid leukemia. The sequencing used PBMCs from the stem cell graft donor, collected from the stem cell graft.

The chain's CDR3 is CASSRNPTGLQGDTQYF. CDR3 coding DNA: TGTGCCAGCAGCCGCAACCCGACGGGACTACAAGGAGATACGCAGTATTTT. The V call is TRBV4-2, the J call TRBJ2-3, with TRBD2 identical over 7 bases. The CDR3 is 17 residues long. The germline V gene has CDR1 LGHNA and CDR2 YNFKEQ. After removal of 4 bases from V and 5 bases from J, the junction contained 15 bases not matched to a gene.